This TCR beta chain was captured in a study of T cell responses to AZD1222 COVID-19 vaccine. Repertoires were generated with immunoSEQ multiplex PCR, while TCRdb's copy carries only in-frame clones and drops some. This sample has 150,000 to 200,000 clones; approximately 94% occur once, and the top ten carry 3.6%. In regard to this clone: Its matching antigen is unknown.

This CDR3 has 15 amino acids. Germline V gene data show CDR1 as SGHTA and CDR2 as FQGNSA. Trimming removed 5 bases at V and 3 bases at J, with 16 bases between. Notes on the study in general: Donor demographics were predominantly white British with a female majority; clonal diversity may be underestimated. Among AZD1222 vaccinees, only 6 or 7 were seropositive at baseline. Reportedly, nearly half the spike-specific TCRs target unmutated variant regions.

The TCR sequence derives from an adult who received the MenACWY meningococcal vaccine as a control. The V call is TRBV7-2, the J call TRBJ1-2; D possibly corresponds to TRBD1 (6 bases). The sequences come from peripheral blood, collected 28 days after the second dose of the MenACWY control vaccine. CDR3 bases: TGTGCCAGCAGCCGGGACATAAGGGGGGACTATGGCTACACCTTC. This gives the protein CASSRDIRGDYGYTF.